This entry lists 12 T cell receptor beta chains sequenced from one sample in a study of cytomegalovirus exposure and HLA in healthy donors. Vbeta (60) and Jbeta (13) primers were used in the PCR. TCRdb's table, derived via immunoSEQ multiplex PCR, lists solely in-frame clones and lacks some. The top ten clones hold approximately 16% of a sample with around 120,000 clones, approximately 76% of them seen once. What was sequenced was PBMCs. The receptors here all came from a man aged 45 to 65 in good health and CMV-seropositive.

V usage is TRBV6-5 and J usage is TRBJ1-1; D is ambiguous. This CDR3 comprises 13 residues. Trimming cost V 2 bases and J 2 bases, with 6 bases left between them. Germline V gives CDR1 MNHEY, CDR2 SVGAGI. Here the CDR3 reads CASSYSFNTEAFF. CDR3 coding DNA: TGTGCCAGCAGTTACAGCTTTAACACTGAAGCTTTCTTT.

This sequence joins TRBV4-1 and TRBJ2-3; D is perhaps TRBD2 (7 bases). The germline V gene encodes CDR1 MGHRA and CDR2 YSYEKL. This CDR3 comprises 17 residues. Trimming left V 5 bases short and J 3 bases short, with 21 bases between. The DNA for the CDR3 is TGCGCCAGCAGCTACTATACGGGGGGCGCCAAGACAGATACGCAGTATTTT. Translated: CASSYYTGGAKTDTQYF.

The gene calls are TRBV6-1 and TRBJ2-7; D is uncertain. Germline-derived CDR1 and CDR2 are MNHNS and SASEGT. Trimming took 4 bases from V and 2 from J, leaving 9 bases between them. CDR3 length: 13 amino acids. CDR3 sequence: CASSGSLAYEQYF. DNA of the CDR3: TGTGCCAGCAGTGGATCACTGGCCTACGAGCAGTACTTC.

The V and J genes are TRBV19 and TRBJ2-7; no firm D call. The V end was cut by 4 bases, the J end by 1 base, with 14 bases between. This CDR3 has 15 residues. The germline gives CDR1 LNHDA, CDR2 SQIVND (reference sequence). Here the CDR3 DNA reads TGTGCCAGTAGTAGTGCCTATTTTGAATCCTACGAGCAGTACTTC. Its translation is CASSSAYFESYEQYF.

The chain combines TRBV19 with TRBJ2-7; weak D call: TRBD1 (5 bases). The CDR3 has 13 residues. V lost 4 bases and J lost 1, with 8 bases in between. In germline, CDR1 is LNHDA, CDR2 SQIVND (reference sequence). The CDR3 loop reads CASSTQGSYEQYF. CDR3 DNA sequence: TGTGCCAGTAGTACGCAGGGTTCCTACGAGCAGTACTTC.

The J gene is TRBJ1-4, the V gene TRBV4-1; D ambiguous. Germline-derived CDR1 and CDR2 are MGHRA and YSYEKL. The V end lost 1 base, the J end lost 13 bases, and 13 bases lay between the germline ends. This CDR3 comprises 13 residues. CDR3 loop: CASSQVLLEGLFF. The CDR3 DNA reads as TGCGCCAGCAGCCAAGTATTACTGGAGGGACTGTTTTTT.

The V and J genes are TRBV28 and TRBJ1-2, with a tentative D call TRBD1 (5 bases). Germline V CDR1 and CDR2: MDHEN, SYDVKM. The CDR3 is 13 residues long. Trimming removed 6 bases at V and 8 bases at J, with 16 bases between. The CDR3 nucleotides read TGTGCCAGCAGGGGAGGACCCGGGGACGGCTACACCTTC. Translating it yields CASRGGPGDGYTF.

CDR3: CASRLTSVNEQFF. In nucleotides, the CDR3 is TGTGCCAGCAGATTAACTAGTGTCAATGAGCAGTTCTTC. This chain links TRBV6-1 with TRBJ2-1; D might be TRBD2 (5 bases). CDR1 MNHNS and CDR2 SASEGT come from the germline V gene. Trimming pared 6 bases from V and 6 bases from J, leaving 12 bases between. CDR3 length: 13 amino acids.

The chain links TRBV4-1 to TRBJ1-1; D unclear. Germline V gives CDR1 MGHRA, CDR2 YSYEKL. V was trimmed by 1 base and J by 5 bases, leaving 8 bases between them. This CDR3 has 13 residues. The CDR3 spells CASSQAVRTEAFF. CDR3 DNA: TGCGCCAGCAGCCAAGCAGTTCGTACTGAAGCTTTCTTT.

The rearrangement uses TRBV7-9 and TRBJ1-4, with TRBD1 matching over 7 bases. This CDR3 comprises 15 residues. Germline V CDR1 and CDR2: SEHNR, FQNEAQ (reference sequence). J gave up 8 bases and V 5 bases, and 11 bases lay outside the gene matches. The CDR3 nucleotides are TGTGCCAGCAGCCCCAGCGAAGGGACAGCGGAAAAACTGTTTTTT. Its translation is CASSPSEGTAEKLFF.

The chain is built from TRBV7-2 and TRBJ1-2, with D unresolved. CDR1 and CDR2 (germline): SGHTA, FQGNSA. The CDR3 is 17 amino acids. Trimming left V 5 bases short and J 1 base short, with 20 bases between. For the CDR3, the DNA is TGTGCCAGCAGCCCCTGGCGGGCAACCGCGGGTAACTATGGCTACACCTTC. Translated, it gives CASSPWRATAGNYGYTF.

This chain connects TRBV6-5 to TRBJ2-3; maybe TRBD2 (6 bases). V lost 7 bases and J lost 5, with 13 bases in between. The CDR3 consists of 13 residues. From germline, CDR1 is MNHEY and CDR2 SVGAGI. The CDR3 protein is CASTSGGKDTQYF. The CDR3 DNA sequence: TGTGCCAGCACCAGCGGCGGGAAAGATACGCAGTATTTT.